This T cell receptor beta chain originates from a study of cytomegalovirus exposure and HLA in healthy donors. It was with 60 Vbeta and 13 Jbeta primers that the PCR ran. Data came from immunoSEQ multiplex PCR; TCRdb stores just in-frame clones and leaves some out. The sample yields 100,000 to 150,000 clones, approximately 80% seen once. The trim removed 4 bases at V and 1 base at J, leaving 9 bases unmatched. CDR3 size: 16 residues. Germline lookup yields CDR1 SNHLY and CDR2 FYNNEI. The sequencing sample was made of PBMCs. The genes are TRBV2 and TRBJ1-1, with TRBD1 matching 7 bases. The source of this sequence is a woman aged 40-49 years in good health and CMV-seropositive. The CDR3 coding sequence is TGTGCCAGCAGTGTTGGGACAGTCCAACCGAACACTGAAGCTTTCTTT. Its translation: CASSVGTVQPNTEAFF.